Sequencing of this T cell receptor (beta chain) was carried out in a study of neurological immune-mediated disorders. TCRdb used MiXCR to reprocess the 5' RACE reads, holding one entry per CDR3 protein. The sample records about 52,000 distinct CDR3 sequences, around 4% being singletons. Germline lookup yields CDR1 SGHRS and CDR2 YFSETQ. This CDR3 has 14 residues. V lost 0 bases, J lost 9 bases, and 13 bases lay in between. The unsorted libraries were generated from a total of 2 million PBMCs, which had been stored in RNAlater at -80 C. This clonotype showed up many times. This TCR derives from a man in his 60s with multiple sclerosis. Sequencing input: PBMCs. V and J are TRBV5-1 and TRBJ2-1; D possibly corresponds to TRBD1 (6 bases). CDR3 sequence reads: CASSLELTGREQFF. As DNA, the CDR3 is TGCGCCAGCAGCTTGGAGCTCACAGGGCGTGAGCAGTTCTTC.